This TCR beta chain appears in the sequencing data of a study of cytomegalovirus exposure and HLA in healthy donors (dated by TCRdb to the late 2010s). For context, the study as a whole: In an earlier analysis of approximately 500 of the donors, about 260 Gb of sequence data and roughly 100 million unique TCR beta sequences from about 179 million T cells were reported. An early release covering about 600 HLA-typed donors comprised about 320 gigabases of sequencing data and around 86 million unique TCR sequences. Of the 300 to 400 genotyped donors, approximately 82% fell in the genetic ancestry cluster associated with self-reported Caucasian donors. The study was designed to test whether signatures of past pathogen exposure could be identified by cataloging public T cell receptors. The T cell repertoires of under 750 subjects were profiled by immunosequencing and related to cytomegalovirus serostatus. Along with the 666-subject first cohort, a separate validation cohort of over a hundred different subjects was used. To predict cytomegalovirus infection status, the study brought together high-throughput TCR immunosequencing, statistical association of individual TCRs with disease status, and machine learning. In a later analysis, previously published TCR beta repertoires from hundreds of donors were re-analyzed and high-resolution HLA genotyping was added so that TCR occurrence patterns could be studied. In the later analysis, no new phenotypic data were used to find candidate immune exposures; instead, reliance was placed on TCR beta sequences and their occurrence across donors. An earlier analysis of roughly 580 of the donors used high-throughput TCR beta sequencing to judge whether each TCR beta V gene segment behaved as functional or pseudogenic. Donor age, sex, ethnicity and CMV serostatus were compiled alongside the repertoire data. A later genetic analysis took genome-wide SNP genotypes for about three fifths of the roughly 700 donors and used that subset as a discovery cohort. All discovery cohort repertoires had been generated on a single sequencing platform. Class I and class II HLA loci were covered by the typing at four-digit resolution. Typing coverage differed by locus: A, B, C, DRB1 and DQB1 were typed in roughly 629-630 donors, DQA1 in about 510, DPA1 in 600 to 610, and DPB1 in roughly 450. About 5 DR-DQ haplotypes were handled as single units for association and clustering, since linkage in the cohort was strong. Across approximately 420 genotyped donors of the cohort, an average of about 240,000 unique TCR beta nucleotide sequences per donor were sequenced, and around 20% of those sequences were non-productive. The paper as a whole reports these results and caveats: The sequencing pipeline was judged likely to have produced a cluster of highly shared sequence variants as a technical artifact. The 87-base-pair reads could not distinguish some IMGT-functional V segments, including TRBV6-2 and TRBV6-3, so those segments were excluded. An earlier analysis of approximately 540 of the donors showed that most TCR beta V segments appeared in productive rearrangements either about 87% or about 30% of the time, which broadly matched IMGT annotations. The classifier was reported to diagnose cytomegalovirus status with high specificity and sensitivity in both the original and validation cohorts. In vitro tests confirmed that a few of the cytomegalovirus-associated TCR beta chains recognize cytomegalovirus antigens. In a later analysis, most CMV-associated TCR beta chains were found to appear HLA-restricted, with HLA associations seemingly driven largely by CMV exposure. In a later analysis, TCR association rates were found to vary across HLA loci, with the most associated TCRs seen for DRB1 alleles and the fewest for HLA-C alleles. Most TCR sequences were seen in very few donors, while some public TCRs were found in many individuals. Presence/absence analyses assumed roughly uniform sequencing depth across donors, an assumption that may not hold. In a later analysis, HLA-associated TCR beta chains were found to be more clonally expanded and to have lower generation probabilities than equally common non-associated chains. Specific HLA alleles were associated with 16,951 TCR beta sequences at a false discovery rate of 0.05 in a later analysis. According to the authors, the approach could potentially be generalized to other disease states and immunological phenotypes. HLA typing was unavailable for some donors at each locus, so association tests used only the typed subset. In a later genetic analysis, a missense DCLRE1C variant was associated with V-gene and J-gene trimming of TCR beta chains, and the association was replicated in an independent cohort. For the cohort, immune exposure information was limited to CMV serostatus. Several of the top co-occurrence clusters appeared to be linked to parvovirus B19, influenza, CMV and Epstein-Barr virus, according to a later analysis. Strong co-occurrence of HLA alleles, especially DR and DQ, made assigning TCR associations to individual alleles difficult. Because counts were too low, 15 to 20 rarely observed V segments, including chromosome 9 orphons, were excluded from the earlier analysis of roughly 580 of the donors. In the study, around 150 TCR beta chains were listed as associated with cytomegalovirus. This cohort had only TCR beta chains sequenced, and the lack of alpha or paired-chain data limited which features could be detected. Correlated functional status among segregating V segments might reflect linkage disequilibrium, but an unknown experimental factor could not be ruled out. According to a later genetic analysis, donors in an Asian-associated ancestry cluster had fewer N-insertions in productive TCRs than the approximately 700-donor mean. A further reported finding was that TCR beta sequences accurately predicted the HLA-A and HLA-B alleles for most subjects in the first cohort.

Receptor amplification or capture employed the immunoSEQ multiplex PCR assay. For the multiplex PCR, a mixture combining 60 forward primers for TCR Vbeta segments and 13 reverse primers for TCR Jbeta segments was used. Amplification of the CDR3 region of rearranged TCR beta genes was performed with a multiplex PCR assay on genomic DNA. The amplified TCR beta libraries were sequenced on the Illumina HiSeq System as 87-base-pair reads. From the authors' description of their analysis: Across the 700 or so repertoires, a later analysis counted about 81 million unique TCR beta chains, roughly 11 million of which were shared by at least two donors. Raw reads were error-corrected and collapsed into unique sequences with a nearest-neighbor algorithm that merged closely related sequences to remove PCR and sequencing errors. To assign V, D and J gene segments, CDR3 sequences were aligned to IMGT reference sequences. Each retained sequence needed at least a six-nucleotide match to both a V gene segment and a J gene segment. Rearrangements were classified as productive when the CDR3 lacked stop codons and remained in frame with V and J, and all other rearrangements were classified as non-productive. Following IMGT convention, CDR3 was defined as the stretch from the second conserved V-encoded cysteine to the conserved J-encoded phenylalanine. Sequences without an unambiguous match to a single V gene segment were excluded from the earlier analysis of approximately 560 of the donors. In an earlier analysis of approximately 590 of the donors, V segments were called functional above 56.7% productive rearrangements and were called segregating when the between-donor standard deviation exceeded 5%. A statistical classification framework was built for diagnosing cytomegalovirus status from the catalog of TCR beta chain sequences. In a later analysis, V and J genes were assigned by comparing TCR nucleotide sequences against IMGT/GENE-DB human TR gene sequences. A later analysis assigned CDR3 sequences and most-parsimonious VDJ recombination scenarios with the TCRdist pipeline. A later analysis defined each TCR beta chain by its CDR3 amino acid sequence plus V-gene family, and excluded reads lacking a unique V-gene family. To address suspected cross-contamination and a sequencing artifact, a later analysis removed roughly 640 highly shared, low-generation-probability nucleotide sequences. For each public chain, a later analysis derived a clonal expansion index from normalized ranks of inferred template counts within each repertoire. In a later analysis, generation probabilities were computed with a VDJ recombination model fitted to out-of-frame rearrangements, and the resulting probabilities were checked against IGoR. A later analysis scored TCR-TCR, TCR-HLA and TCR-CMV co-occurrence with hypergeometric tests, applying a repertoire-size bias correction to TCR pairs. To estimate false discovery rates, a later analysis permuted the HLA or CMV assignments 20 times. A later analysis grouped co-occurring TCRs with DBSCAN, adding TCRdist sequence similarity when clustering within HLA-allele-positive subsets. Repertoires with fewer than 30,000 or more than 120,000 public chains, plus five repertoires with anomalous nucleotide sharing, were excluded from co-occurrence clustering. The table comes from immuneACCESS by way of TCRdb, which keeps in-frame sequences with V and J called. Part of the clones is missing from these tables; in studies checked, under half for an unresolved V gene and the rest for unknown reasons. V, J and clone size reflect that table, while D and trimming were determined from the DNA. Recorded for this sample are about 110,000 clones; around 80% of them occurred a single time. 3.6% of the sample lies in the top ten.

The cohort consisted of 666 healthy bone marrow donors. At the time of sampling, all cohort members were nominally healthy, though unrecorded immune exposures were likely present. The donor tested CMV seronegative, placing the donor among the approximately 400 seronegative members of the cohort. A peripheral blood sample was collected from each donor, and TCR beta sequencing was performed on peripheral blood mononuclear cells. The Qiagen DNeasy Blood Extraction Kit was used to extract genomic DNA from the blood cell samples. V and J are trimmed by 5 bases and 4 bases, and the gene matches miss 4 bases of the junction. The germline V gene provides CDR1 SGHTA and CDR2 FQGNSA. Its CDR3 holds 13 amino acids, cysteine through phenylalanine. The DNA shown is the 39-base CDR3, in frame from base 1. In regard to this clone: This clone's antigen is unknown. Per-base quality was not reported, and no clone a single base away is much larger than it.

The chain uses TRBV7-2 and TRBJ1-2; 7 middle bases align to TRBD1. What was sequenced was PBMCs. The receptor comes from a man aged 60 to 69 in good health and CMV-seronegative. The DNA reads as follows: TGTGCCAGCAGCGTACAGGGGATCTATGGCTACACCTTC. This sequence encodes CASSVQGIYGYTF.